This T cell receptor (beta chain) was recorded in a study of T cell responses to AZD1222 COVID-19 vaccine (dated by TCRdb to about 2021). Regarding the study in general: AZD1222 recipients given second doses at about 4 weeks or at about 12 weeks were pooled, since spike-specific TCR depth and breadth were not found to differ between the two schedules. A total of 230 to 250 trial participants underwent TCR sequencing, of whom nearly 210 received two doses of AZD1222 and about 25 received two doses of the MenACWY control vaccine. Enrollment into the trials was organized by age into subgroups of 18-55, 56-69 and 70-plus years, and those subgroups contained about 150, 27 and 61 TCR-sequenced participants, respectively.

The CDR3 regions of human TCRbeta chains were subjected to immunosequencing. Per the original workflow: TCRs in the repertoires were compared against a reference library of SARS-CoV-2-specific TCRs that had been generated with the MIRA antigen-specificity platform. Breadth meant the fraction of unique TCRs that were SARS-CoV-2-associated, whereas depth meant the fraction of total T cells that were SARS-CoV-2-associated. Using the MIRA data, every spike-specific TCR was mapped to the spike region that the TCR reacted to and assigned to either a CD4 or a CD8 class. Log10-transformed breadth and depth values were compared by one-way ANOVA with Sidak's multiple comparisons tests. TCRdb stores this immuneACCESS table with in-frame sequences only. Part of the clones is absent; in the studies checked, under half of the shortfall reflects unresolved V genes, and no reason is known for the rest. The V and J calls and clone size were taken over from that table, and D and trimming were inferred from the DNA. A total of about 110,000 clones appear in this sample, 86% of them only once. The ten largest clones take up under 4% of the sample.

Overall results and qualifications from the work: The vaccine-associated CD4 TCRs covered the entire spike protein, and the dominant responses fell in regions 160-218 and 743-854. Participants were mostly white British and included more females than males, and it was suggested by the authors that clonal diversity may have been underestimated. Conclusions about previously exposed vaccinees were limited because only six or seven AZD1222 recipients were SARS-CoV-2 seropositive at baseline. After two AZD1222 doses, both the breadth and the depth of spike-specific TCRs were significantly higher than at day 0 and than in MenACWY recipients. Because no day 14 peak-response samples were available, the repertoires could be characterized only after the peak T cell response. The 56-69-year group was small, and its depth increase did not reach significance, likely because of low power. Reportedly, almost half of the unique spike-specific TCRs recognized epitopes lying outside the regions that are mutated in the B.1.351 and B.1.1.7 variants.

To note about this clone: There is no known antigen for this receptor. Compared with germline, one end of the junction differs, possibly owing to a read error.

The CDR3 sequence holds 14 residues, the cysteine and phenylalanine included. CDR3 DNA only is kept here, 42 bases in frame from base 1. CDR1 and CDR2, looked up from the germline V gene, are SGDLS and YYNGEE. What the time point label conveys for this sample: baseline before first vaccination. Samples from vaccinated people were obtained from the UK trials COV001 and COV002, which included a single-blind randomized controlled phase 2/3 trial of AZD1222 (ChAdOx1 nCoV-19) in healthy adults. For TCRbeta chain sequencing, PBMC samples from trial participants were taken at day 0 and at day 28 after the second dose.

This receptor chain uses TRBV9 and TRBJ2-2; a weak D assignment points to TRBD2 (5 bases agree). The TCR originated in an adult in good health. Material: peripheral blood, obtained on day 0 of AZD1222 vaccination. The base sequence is TGTGCCAGCAGCCCCGAACTCCAGGCCGGGAAGCTGTTTTTT. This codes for CASSPELQAGKLFF. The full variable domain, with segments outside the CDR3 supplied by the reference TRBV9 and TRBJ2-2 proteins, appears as DSGVTQTPKHLITATGQRVTLRCSPRSGDLSVYWYQQSLDQGLQFLIQYYNGEERAKGNILERFSAQQFPDLHSELNLSSLELGDSALYFCASSPELQAGKLFFGEGSRLTVL.